The clone carrying this T cell receptor (beta chain) was seen more than once but under ten times. Its specificity is unknown. The CDR3 spans 13 residues. V lost 5 bases and J lost 5, with 12 bases in between. TCRdb redid the calling of the 5' RACE reads with MiXCR, one entry per CDR3 protein. The profile covers some 290,000 distinct CDR3 sequences, with 20% appearing a single time and less than 9.5% taken by the ten largest. The sample comes from a study of CD8 T cells in ankylosing spondylitis. Study conclusions and caveats: What seemed typical of ankylosing spondylitis blood was a TCR beta motif built from 8 or 9 highly homologous variants. Disease-associated clones were reportedly significantly overrepresented in matched ankylosing spondylitis synovial fluid. The disease-linked clones had a CD8+ phenotype and low blood frequencies.

The sequenced material came from blood, either unsorted or a sorted T cell fraction (not recorded which). The V and J genes are TRBV12-3 or TRBV12-4 and TRBJ1-2, with D unresolved. The receptor comes from a male donor with ankylosing spondylitis or in good health (not recorded which). The DNA for the CDR3 is TGTGCCAGCAGTCCGCTGGGAAAGTATGGCTACACCTTC. It is translated as CASSPLGKYGYTF.